Listed below are T cell receptor beta chains from one sample, sequenced in a study of PD-L1 blockade in urothelial cancer. Assay: immunoSEQ multiplex PCR; the TCRdb copy retains only in-frame clones and omits some. The table shows about 38,000 clones, with around nine tenths occurring only once. The sample consisted of PBMCs, taken around atezolizumab (anti-PD-L1) treatment. These receptors all come from a man between 60 and 70 years old with urothelial cancer. Each CDR3 is given with its conserved first and last residue. D genes are given only for firm matches. Clone size is given for some rows only: seen once, a few or many times, or a class if the clone is expanded.

d_call	clone_size	v_call	j_call	cdr3_nt	cdr3_aa
TRBD1	NA	TRBV14	TRBJ2-1	TGTGCCAGCAGACAGGGACAGGGGGCTGGCAATGAGCAGTTCTTC	CASRQGQGAGNEQFF
TRBD1	NA	TRBV6-1	TRBJ1-5	TGTGCCAGCAGGAGGACAGGGTTAGGCAATCAGCCCCAGCATTTT	CASRRTGLGNQPQHF
TRBD1	NA	TRBV5-1	TRBJ1-5	TGCGCCAGCAGCCCGGGGACAGGGATGGGACAGCCCCAGCATTTT	CASSPGTGMGQPQHF
TRBD2	NA	TRBV27	TRBJ2-1	TGTGCCAGCGGGCCGGACCTAGCGGGAGGCCTCAATGAGCAGTTCTTC	CASGPDLAGGLNEQFF
NA	NA	TRBV29-1	TRBJ2-3	TGCAGCGGGGGGCCAGGGAGCACAGATACGCAGTATTTT	CSGGPGSTDTQYF
TRBD2	NA	TRBV2	TRBJ2-7	TGTGCCAGCAGTGTTGCCTCGGACTGGGGGGGCTACGAGCAGTACTTC	CASSVASDWGGYEQYF
NA	NA	TRBV11-2	TRBJ1-1	TGTGCCAGCAGCTTAGCTGGGGGCGGGGGGACTGAAGCTTTCTTT	CASSLAGGGGTEAFF
TRBD1	NA	TRBV5-5	TRBJ1-2	TGTGCCAGCAGCCGACAGGGGTCGGGCGGCTACACCTTC	CASSRQGSGGYTF
NA	NA	TRBV6-5	TRBJ2-7	TGTGCCAGCAATCGCGGGGGCAGCTCCTACGAGCAGTACTTC	CASNRGGSSYEQYF
NA	NA	TRBV19	TRBJ1-1	TGTGCCAGTAGGGCGGGAGCCACTGAAGCTTTCTTT	CASRAGATEAFF
TRBD1	NA	TRBV5-1	TRBJ2-7	TGCGCCAGCAGCCTTTTTGAGACAGGGGGCCGCGAGCAGTACTTC	CASSLFETGGREQYF
NA	NA	TRBV10-3	TRBJ2-5	TGTGCCATCAGTGAGTCAAGACAGGCCCAAGAGACCCAGTACTTC	CAISESRQAQETQYF
TRBD1	once	TRBV5-1	TRBJ1-2	TGCGCCAGCAGCCCGGCGACAGGGGGTAAGGGTGGCTACACCTTC	CASSPATGGKGGYTF
NA	NA	TRBV27	TRBJ1-2	TGTGCCAGCAGTTTATATCCCCCCCAGGGGACTAACTATGGCTACACCTTC	CASSLYPPQGTNYGYTF
NA	NA	TRBV14	TRBJ2-1	TGTGCCAGCAGCCAAGGGAGGACCGTCAACAATGAGCAGTTCTTC	CASSQGRTVNNEQFF
NA	NA	TRBV5-1	TRBJ2-7	TGCGCCAGCAGCTTGGTACGGCAGGCACCCTCTCAGTACTTC	CASSLVRQAPSQYF
TRBD2	NA	TRBV5-6	TRBJ2-3	TGTGCCAGCAGCTTGGGGGAGGTACTAGCGGGAGATACGCAGTATTTT	CASSLGEVLAGDTQYF
TRBD2	NA	TRBV6-1	TRBJ2-1	TGTGCCAGCAGCCCTAGCGGGAGCACTTACAATGAGCAGTTCTTC	CASSPSGSTYNEQFF
NA	NA	TRBV19	TRBJ1-1	TGTGCCAGTAGGGTTGGCGCGGGGGCCACTGAAGCTTTCTTT	CASRVGAGATEAFF
TRBD1	NA	TRBV11-3	TRBJ2-5	TGTGCCAGCAGCTTAGGCCTACCGGGACAGTCGGGGGAGACCCAGTACTTC	CASSLGLPGQSGETQYF
TRBD2	NA	TRBV5-1	TRBJ2-7	TGCGCCAGCAGCTCTCGAGGGACTAGCGGGAGTATCAACGAGCAGTACTTC	CASSSRGTSGSINEQYF